This TCR beta chain was documented in a study of T-cell reconstitution after alpha-beta-depleted transplantation in children. Looked up from germline, CDR1 is SQVTM and CDR2 is ANQGSEA. The ends lost 4 bases at V and 6 bases at J; junction bases unmatched: 2. CDR3 size: 13 residues. Study-wide points: Several hundred expanded graft clones reportedly were the source of alpha-beta T cells about two months after transplant. Some patients' high day-60 TCRbeta diversity was traced to surviving recipient T cells and thymic progenitors. Newly produced T cells mostly accounted for T-cell counts and diversity one year post-transplant.

A library of TCRbeta sequences, prepared with unique molecular identifiers, was generated. TCRdb reanalysed the PCR reads using MiXCR and keeps one entry per CDR3 protein. The sample has hundreds of thousands of distinct CDR3 sequences, around 14% seen once. This clonotype was seen at least ten times. Its target is unknown. The starting material was PBMCs, obtained before TCRalphabeta/CD19-depleted stem cell transplant. This receptor was taken from a girl between 2 and 10 years old with congenital amegakaryocytic thrombocytopenia, due to receive a stem cell transplant. This chain connects TRBV29-1 to TRBJ2-1; 11 nucleotides line up with TRBD2. The CDR3 bases are TGCAGCGTTGGACTAGCGGGACCCAATGAGCAGTTCTTC. Amino acid sequence: CSVGLAGPNEQFF.